This T cell receptor beta chain emerged from a study of T-cell memory formation after mild COVID-19. The CDR3 has 18 amino acids. Germline V gene sequence: CDR1 LNHNV, CDR2 YYDKDF (reference sequence). V lost 0 bases and J 1 base, leaving 19 bases between the germline ends. MiXCR, run by TCRdb on the 5' RACE reads, gives a single entry per CDR3 protein. The repertoire holds roughly 170,000 distinct CDR3 sequences, with over 20% as singletons. This receptor was taken from an adult woman who had mild COVID-19 (a few samples of this study predate the infection). Cell type and time point are not known. The chain couples TRBV15 to TRBJ2-7, with a tentative D call TRBD1 (5 bases). Input material: PBMCs or a T cell subset sorted from them (not recorded which). CDR3 DNA sequence: TGTGCCACCAGCAGAGATAGGCCAGGGTATGGAGCTTCCTACGAGCAGTACTTC. The encoded protein is CATSRDRPGYGASYEQYF. Looking up the rest from reference TRBV15 and TRBJ2-7 gives the full variable domain: DAMVIQNPRYQVTQFGKPVTLSCSQTLNHNVMYWYQQKSSQAPKLLFHYYDKDFNNEADTPDNFQSRRPNTSFCFLDIRSPGLGDTAMYLCATSRDRPGYGASYEQYFGPGTRLTVT.